A selection of T cell receptor beta chains follows, all from one sample in a study of CD4 T cells in relation to SARS-CoV-2 and coronaviruses. TCRdb keeps only in-frame clones here, not all; method: immunoSEQ multiplex PCR. The sample consists of some 70,000 clones, more than 85% of them appearing once. Sample: naive CD4+ T cells from PBMCs. These TCRs come from a human donor in good health. CDR3s include the opening cysteine and the closing phenylalanine or tryptophan. The D gene is left open where the match is weak.

d_call | j_call | v_call | cdr3_aa
. | TRBJ2-7 | TRBV3-1/TRBV3-2 | CASSQDHSGRVKHF
TRBD2 | TRBJ2-7 | TRBV5-1 | CASSLPLAGVGNEQYF
TRBD1 | TRBJ1-1 | TRBV5-1 | CASSGGSANRDRGEAFF
TRBD2 | TRBJ2-3 | TRBV3-1/TRBV3-2 | CASSRAGGSTDTQYF
. | TRBJ2-7 | TRBV24-1 | CATSDDRSYEQYF
. | TRBJ1-2 | TRBV4-3 | CASSQDPYGYTF
. | TRBJ2-2 | TRBV5-1 | CASSLVPDQGTGELFF
. | TRBJ2-5 | TRBV9 | CASKGPQETQYF
TRBD2 | TRBJ2-7 | TRBV9 | CASSAAGTSIDEQYF
. | TRBJ2-7 | TRBV19 | CASSIGGTEQYF
TRBD1 | TRBJ1-1 | TRBV5-5 | CASSFSRGDSWNTEAFF
. | TRBJ2-5 | TRBV6-6 | CASTKPPGAPETQYF
. | TRBJ1-5 | TRBV6-2/TRBV6-3 | CASSYRDFNQPQHF
. | TRBJ1-1 | TRBV28 | CASSLQENTEAFF
. | TRBJ2-3 | TRBV7-2 | CASSFGRWTDTQYF
. | TRBJ2-2 | TRBV7-2 | CASSPRAGRGTGELFF
TRBD1 | TRBJ2-7 | TRBV29-1 | CSGAGTVGHEQYF
TRBD2 | TRBJ2-3 | TRBV5-4 | CASSLSSGSTDTQYF
TRBD1 | TRBJ2-2 | TRBV5-6 | CASRYIGTENTGELFF
. | TRBJ1-5 | TRBV19 | CASSIKVGAGNIWVRNQPQHF
. | TRBJ1-2 | TRBV18 | CASSSQGNYGYTF
TRBD2 | TRBJ2-2 | TRBV4-1 | CASSHGAGVGVGTGELFF
TRBD2 | TRBJ2-3 | TRBV3-1/TRBV3-2 | CASSLGTSISSTDTQYF
. | TRBJ1-1 | TRBV19 | CASSIWQRPEEAFF
. | TRBJ1-3 | TRBV6-5 | CASRGQIHGNTIYF
TRBD2 | TRBJ2-7 | TRBV19 | CASKASGNYEQYF
. | TRBJ2-2 | TRBV7-2 | CASSLLGPFNTGELFF
. | TRBJ1-2 | TRBV9 | CASSGGVLTGGYTF
TRBD2 | TRBJ2-3 | TRBV3-1/TRBV3-2 | CASGASGAGDTQYF
. | TRBJ2-3 | TRBV7-9 | CASSLAGGSYDTQYF
. | TRBJ1-1 | TRBV27 | CASQMWDRSAVAEAFF
TRBD1 | TRBJ1-6 | TRBV9 | CASSGPDRDNSPLHF
. | TRBJ1-5 | TRBV4-1 | CASSQDRNNQPQHF
. | TRBJ1-2 | TRBV10-3 | CANLGGAEWGYTF
TRBD1 | TRBJ1-2 | TRBV10-3 | CAITGTGTNYGYTF
. | TRBJ1-3 | TRBV11-3 | CASSPDAASGNTIYF
TRBD1 | TRBJ1-1 | TRBV11-3 | CASSLDLAWRQGASRTEAFF
. | TRBJ2-3 | TRBV11-3 | CASSLAGGRTDTQYF
TRBD2 | TRBJ2-5 | TRBV19 | CASSVLAGGLEETQYF
TRBD1 | TRBJ1-1 | TRBV5-5 | CASSLLQGQGASTEAFF
TRBD1 | TRBJ1-5 | TRBV6-5 | CASSRDRGRDQPQHF
. | TRBJ2-5 | TRBV30 | CAWSFKGGETQYF
. | TRBJ2-1 | TRBV11-3 | CASSSGPYNEQFF
. | TRBJ2-3 | TRBV6-2/TRBV6-3 | CASSYSSGSYRTDTQYF
TRBD1 | TRBJ1-2 | TRBV6-5 | CASRDRIYYGYTF